A single sample is the source of the 28 T cell receptor beta chains below, sequenced in a study of T cell repertoires in cytomegalovirus infection. No antigens are known for them. A single record per CDR3 protein comes from TCRdb applying MiXCR to the reads. This sample carries just under 500,000 distinct CDR3 sequences, about 33% of them seen once, and the ten largest clones take roughly 15%. The material was cultured PBMCs, obtained from culture after CMV antigen stimulation. These receptors were collected from a human donor in good health (CMV status not recorded). Some clones in this sample may be carry-over from other donors' samples.

The sample holds many counts of this clonotype. The V gene is TRBV7-2, the J gene TRBJ2-2; 7 bases line up with TRBD1. V lost 3 bases to trimming and J lost 1 base; unmatched junction nucleotides: 5. There are 16 residues in the CDR3. Germline lookup yields CDR1 SGHTA and CDR2 FQGNSA. This CDR3 is CASSFSDRRNTGELFF. CDR3 DNA: TGTGCCAGCAGCTTTTCGGACAGGCGGAACACCGGGGAGCTGTTTTTT.

This clonotype came up a few times. The gene calls are TRBV12-3 or TRBV12-4 and TRBJ1-2, with a tentative D call TRBD1 (6 bases). The CDR3 sequence is 14 residues long. Trimming removed 5 bases at V and 8 bases at J, with 18 bases between. CDR3 coding DNA: TGTGCCAGCAGTGCCGGGGGGGCCTCGGGAGGCTACACCTTC. Its protein is CASSAGGASGGYTF.

The chain employs TRBV19 and TRBJ2-1; the D gene is possibly TRBD2 (6 bases). Germline V gene data show CDR1 as LNHDA and CDR2 as SQIVND (reference sequence). The CDR3 totals 16 residues. Trimming stripped 8 bases from V and 0 bases from J, with 17 bases between. CDR3 nucleotide sequence: TGTGCCAGTTCAAAGGCGGGGTCCAGCTCCTACAATGAGCAGTTCTTC. Its translation is CASSKAGSSSYNEQFF. Combining the CDR3 with reference TRBV19 and TRBJ2-1 gives the whole variable domain DGGITQSPKYLFRKEGQNVTLSCEQNLNHDAMYWYRQDPGQGLRLIYYSQIVNDFQKGDIAEGYSVSREKKESFPLTVTSAQKNPTAFYLCASSKAGSSSYNEQFFGPGTRLTVL.

This clonotype was seen only a few times. This chain uses TRBV6-5 with TRBJ2-6; 11 bases are shared with TRBD1. CDR1 and CDR2 from the germline V gene are MNHEY and SVGAGI. The CDR3 runs 19 residues. V lost 4 bases and J lost 1; bases outside the gene matches: 9. The DNA for the CDR3 is TGTGCCAGCAGTTTAAGTGGACAGGGGGCTACTTCTGGGGCCAACGTCCTGACTTTC. Translated, it gives CASSLSGQGATSGANVLTF.

This clonotype was seen repeatedly, ten times or more. This chain joins TRBV7-2 and TRBJ2-3, with TRBD2 matching 11 bases. Germline-derived CDR1 and CDR2 are SGHTA and FQGNSA. V dropped 1 base and J dropped 1; count of bases not matched to a gene: 1. CDR3 size: 16 residues. The CDR3 is CASSLGGLAGTDTQYF. The CDR3 DNA sequence: TGTGCCAGCAGCTTAGGGGGACTAGCGGGCACAGATACGCAGTATTTT.

This clonotype was found a few times. The gene calls are TRBV27 and TRBJ2-3; 15 nucleotides align to TRBD2. CDR3 length: 20 amino acids. The germline V gene has CDR1 MNHEY and CDR2 SMNVEV (reference sequence). Trimming removed 5 bases from V and 3 bases from J; junction bases left unmatched: 15. Here the CDR3 reads CASSPQKAGLAGGPTDTQYF. As DNA, the CDR3 is TGTGCCAGCAGTCCACAAAAAGCTGGACTAGCGGGAGGGCCTACAGATACGCAGTATTTT.

This clonotype came up a few times. This chain links TRBV12-3 or TRBV12-4 with TRBJ2-1, with TRBD2 identical over 10 bases. Losses at the gene ends were 5 bases for V and 7 bases for J; bases not matched to a gene: 8. This CDR3 has 15 residues. In nucleotides, the CDR3 is TGTGCCAGCAGTCCGCGGACTAGCGGACTAAATGAGCAGTTCTTC. It encodes CASSPRTSGLNEQFF.

Only a few counts were recorded for this clonotype. The CDR3 reads CASRRDRGLAGELFF. DNA for the CDR3: TGTGCCAGCAGAAGGGACAGGGGCCTGGCCGGGGAGCTGTTTTTT. The V call is TRBV7-2, the J call TRBJ2-2, with TRBD1 identical over 10 bases. V dropped 6 bases and J dropped 6; count of bases not matched to a gene: 7. Germline V gene lookup returns CDR1 SGHTA and CDR2 FQGNSA. This CDR3 has 15 amino acids. The full variable domain, its missing parts supplied by reference TRBV7-2 and TRBJ2-2, is GAGVSQSPSNKVTEKGKDVELRCDPISGHTALYWYRQSLGQGLEFLIYFQGNSAPDKSGLPSDRFSAERTGGSVSTLTIQRTQQEDSAVYLCASRRDRGLAGELFFGEGSRLTVL.

The rearrangement links TRBV5-6 to TRBJ1-2, with D possibly matching TRBD1 (5 bases). Germline values: CDR1 SGHDT, CDR2 YYEEEE. Trimming cost V 2 bases and J 2 bases, with 10 bases left between them. This CDR3 has 14 amino acids. The CDR3 bases are TGTGCCAGCAGCTTTTCCTGGGACAACTATGGCTACACCTTC. Its translation: CASSFSWDNYGYTF.

The chain is built from TRBV11-2 and TRBJ2-1; 9 nucleotides align to TRBD1. V lost 5 bases and J lost 2; bases outside the gene matches: 7. This CDR3 is 16 amino acids long. The germline gives CDR1 SGHAT, CDR2 FQNNGV. CDR3 loop: CASSPRRQGAYNEQFF. CDR3 DNA sequence: TGTGCCAGCAGCCCTCGGCGACAGGGGGCCTACAATGAGCAGTTCTTC.

The genes are TRBV19 and TRBJ1-3, with 11 bases fitting TRBD1. Germline V CDR1 and CDR2: LNHDA, SQIVND (reference sequence). V trimming: 4 bases; J trimming: 2 bases; junction bases outside the gene matches: 4. The CDR3 is made up of 16 amino acids. The CDR3 DNA follows: TGTGCCAGTAGTACGCCGGGACAGGGGGCTGGAAACACCATATATTTT. Its protein is CASSTPGQGAGNTIYF.

V gene TRBV4-1 combines with J gene TRBJ1-5; D remains ambiguous. V lost 1 base and J 5 bases, leaving 12 bases between the germline ends. The germline CDR1 and CDR2 sequences are MGHRA and YSYEKL. The length of the CDR3 is 15 residues. The chain's CDR3 is CASSQGHKPDQPQHF. CDR3 nucleotides: TGCGCCAGCAGCCAAGGCCACAAGCCCGATCAGCCCCAGCATTTT.

To note about this clonotype: One end of the junction fails to match germline, which may point to a read error. This chain links TRBV7-9 with TRBJ2-3; D may match TRBD1 or TRBD2 (5 bases each). The CDR3 extends over 15 amino acids. Germline V gene sequence: CDR1 SEHNR, CDR2 FQNEAQ (reference sequence). The CDR3 DNA is TGTCCCAGCAGCTTAGAGGGGAAGGGGACAGATACGCAGTATTTT. Translation: CPSSLEGKGTDTQYF.

CDR3 nucleotides: TGTGCCAGCTCGAAGACTGAAAACATTCAGTACTTC. This gives the protein CASSKTENIQYF. The chain links TRBV14 to TRBJ2-4, with D uncertain. Trimming stripped 8 bases from V and 5 bases from J, with 10 bases between. The germline V gene has CDR1 SGHDN and CDR2 FVKESK. The CDR3 is made up of 12 amino acids.

Concerning this clonotype: With a much larger clone just one base away, this may be a read error. The CDR3 carries no conserved terminal phenylalanine or tryptophan, so it likely arises from a read error. V usage is TRBV12-3 or TRBV12-4 and J usage is TRBJ1-5; possible D gene TRBD1, 5 bases. Trimming took 5 bases from V and 6 from J, leaving 20 bases between them. The length of the CDR3 is 16 residues. CDR3 sequence (DNA): TGTGCCAGCAGTCTAGGTAGGGGAGGAGATGGTCAGCCCCAGCATGTT. This encodes CASSLGRGGDGQPQHV.

This clonotype came up many times. This sequence joins TRBV7-7 and TRBJ1-1; D unresolved. The CDR3 spans 13 residues. The V end lost 1 base, the J end lost 4 bases, and 7 bases lay between the germline ends. Germline V CDR1 and CDR2: SSHAT, FNYEAQ (reference sequence). This CDR3 reads CASSLDWGTEAFF. As DNA, the CDR3 is TGTGCCAGCAGCTTAGATTGGGGCACTGAAGCTTTCTTT.

As for this clonotype: A single base separates this from a much larger clone, so it may be a read error. The chain is built from TRBV6-2 or TRBV6-3 and TRBJ2-7; TRBD2 aligns across 10 bases. Germline V lookup: CDR1 MNHEY, CDR2 SVGEGT. V was clipped by 11 bases and J by 3 bases; unmatched bases: 13. This CDR3 has 15 residues. CDR3 nucleotides: TGTGCCCGCCAGCCCCCGACTAGCGGGTTCTACGAGCAGTACTTC. Its protein is CARQPPTSGFYEQYF.

CDR3 nucleotides: TGTGCCAGCAGCTCATCACGCTCTAGCGGGAGGGGCACAGATACGCAGTATTTT. As protein: CASSSSRSSGRGTDTQYF. The chain carries TRBV11-2 and TRBJ2-3; 12 bases map to TRBD2. Germline V gene data show CDR1 as SGHAT and CDR2 as FQNNGV. The CDR3 is 18 amino acids. V was clipped by 4 bases and J by 1 base; unmatched bases: 9. The whole variable domain, filled in from reference TRBV11-2 and TRBJ2-3, reads EAGVAQSPRYKIIEKRQSVAFWCNPISGHATLYWYQQILGQGPKLLIQFQNNGVVDDSQLPKDRFSAERLKGVDSTLKIQPAKLEDSAVYLCASSSSRSSGRGTDTQYFGPGTRLTVL.

The chain carries TRBV11-2 and TRBJ2-3; 8 nucleotides match TRBD2. Germline V CDR1 and CDR2: SGHAT, FQNNGV. With V trimmed by 3 bases and J by 2 bases, 7 bases remained unmatched. CDR3 size: 16 residues. CDR3 amino acids: CASSFGRALFTDTQYF. Here the CDR3 DNA reads TGTGCCAGCAGCTTCGGGAGGGCATTGTTCACAGATACGCAGTATTTT.

V and J are TRBV11-3 and TRBJ2-2; 7 bases agree with TRBD1. Germline V gives CDR1 SGHNT, CDR2 YENEEA. V gave up 4 bases and J gave up 8 bases; unmatched junction bases: 7. The CDR3 spans 14 residues. The CDR3 nucleotides are TGTGCCAGCAGCTCCTACCGACAGGGAGGGGAGCTGTTTTTT. It specifies CASSSYRQGGELFF.

The genes are TRBV24-1 and TRBJ2-2; 12 bases match TRBD2. The junction had 8 bases not matched to a gene; V was cut back by 7 bases and J by 6 bases. The CDR3 length is 16 residues. The germline CDR1 and CDR2 sequences are KGHDR and SFDVKD. CDR3 sequence (DNA): TGTGCCACCAGGAAGACTAGCGGGAGAGGTTCCGGGGAGCTGTTTTTT. Protein: CATRKTSGRGSGELFF.

This clonotype was counted between two and nine times. V gene TRBV29-1 combines with J gene TRBJ1-1; D is possibly TRBD1 (5 bases). The germline V gene has CDR1 SQVTM and CDR2 ANQGSEA. V was clipped by 5 bases and J by 3 bases, with 13 bases between them. This CDR3 spans 13 amino acids. The CDR3 DNA sequence: TGCAGCGTTTCGGCAGGGAGGGACACTGAAGCTTTCTTT. Its translation is CSVSAGRDTEAFF.

This clonotype was seen many times. The V and J genes are TRBV6-2 or TRBV6-3 and TRBJ2-1; 15 bases map to TRBD2. J gave up 8 bases and V 4 bases, and 15 bases lay outside the gene matches. The CDR3 spans 19 residues. Germline CDR1 is MNHEY and CDR2 is SVGEGT. The CDR3 region is CASSSRTSGRAKHIYEQFF. The CDR3 nucleotides read TGTGCCAGCAGTTCCAGGACTAGCGGGAGGGCCAAGCATATCTATGAGCAGTTCTTC.

This clonotype was found a few times. This chain uses TRBV7-2 with TRBJ2-3; D may be TRBD2 (6 bases). V was cut by 5 bases and J by 5 bases, with 17 bases left in between. There are 15 residues in the CDR3. Germline loops: CDR1 SGHTA, CDR2 FQGNSA. CDR3 sequence (DNA): TGTGCCAGCAGCCCAAGGAGGGCCGTTCAAGATACGCAGTATTTT. Its protein is CASSPRRAVQDTQYF.

This clonotype was detected only a few times. The chain has TRBV7-6 and TRBJ2-7; D is uncertain. Trimming left V 1 base short and J 4 bases short, with 8 bases between. Germline CDR1 and CDR2: SGHVS and FNYEAQ. This CDR3 contains 13 residues. The CDR3 sequence is CASSLVLSYEQYF. DNA for the CDR3: TGTGCCAGCAGCTTAGTTTTAAGTTACGAGCAGTACTTC.

This chain connects TRBV12-3 or TRBV12-4 to TRBJ2-5; D unresolved. Trimming left V 2 bases short and J 5 bases short, with 6 bases between. The length of the CDR3 is 12 residues. Here the CDR3 DNA reads TGTGCCAGCAGTTTAATATGGGAGACCCAGTACTTC. Protein sequence: CASSLIWETQYF.

The rearrangement uses TRBV12-3 or TRBV12-4 and TRBJ2-7; maybe TRBD1 (5 bases). Trimming took off 1 base at V and 5 bases at J, with 12 bases between the two ends. This CDR3 spans 14 amino acids. The CDR3 protein is CASSLGGTGNEQYV. CDR3 DNA sequence: TGTGCCAGCAGTTTAGGGGGCACGGGTAACGAGCAGTACGTC.

The chain carries TRBV12-3 or TRBV12-4 and TRBJ1-6, with unresolved D. The CDR3 is 14 amino acids. The V and J ends lost 0 bases and 9 bases respectively, with 9 bases between them. DNA of the CDR3: TGTGCCAGCAGTTTAGCGGAGAGAGGTTCACCCCTCCACTTT. Its translation: CASSLAERGSPLHF.